This is a list of T cell receptor beta chains from one sample in a study of radiotherapy plus CTLA-4 blockade in lung cancer. Sequencing used immunoSEQ multiplex PCR; TCRdb keeps in-frame clones, though not all of them. Seen here are tens of thousands of clones, around 80% observed once, and the top ten hold about a sixth. Here the sequenced sample was peripheral blood, taken from a patient treated with radiotherapy plus ipilimumab. Receptors were obtained from a human donor with non-small cell lung cancer that progressed on radiotherapy plus ipilimumab. CDR3s include the opening cysteine and the closing phenylalanine or tryptophan. D genes are given only for firm matches. Not all rows give a size; the values are once, few, many and, for expanded clones, a class.

v_gene	d_gene	j_gene	len	abundance	CDR3nt	CDR3aa
TRBV6-6	-	TRBJ2-3	12	-	TGTGCCAGCAGCCAAGCCACAGATACGCAGTATTTT	CASSQATDTQYF
TRBV5-1	-	TRBJ1-1	15	-	TGCGCCAGCAGCTTGGCCGAGGGGATGAACACTGAAGCTTTCTTT	CASSLAEGMNTEAFF
TRBV11-2	-	TRBJ2-7	13	-	TGTGCCAGCAGCATAAGCCGGAACTACGAGCAGTACTTC	CASSISRNYEQYF
TRBV9	-	TRBJ1-1	13	-	TGTGCCAGCAGCGTAGACATGAACACTGAAGCTTTCTTT	CASSVDMNTEAFF
TRBV28	TRBD1	TRBJ2-7	13	-	TGTGCCAGCAGGATACAGGGGACCTACGAGCAGTACTTC	CASRIQGTYEQYF
TRBV2	TRBD2	TRBJ2-2	14	-	TGTGCCAGCATAAGCGGGAGAGACACCGGGGAGCTGTTTTTT	CASISGRDTGELFF
TRBV5-1	-	TRBJ2-5	15	-	TGCGCCAGCAGCTCCGGGCGCGGGGTCCAAGAGACCCAGTACTTC	CASSSGRGVQETQYF
TRBV10-3	-	TRBJ2-1	15	-	TGTGCCATCAGTGAACAAGGGGCGTTTCGGAATGAGCAGTTCTTC	CAISEQGAFRNEQFF
TRBV6-6	TRBD1	TRBJ2-4	16	few	TGTGCCAGCAGTTCCTTACGACAGGGTGGCAAAAACATTCAGTACTTC	CASSSLRQGGKNIQYF
TRBV5-4	-	TRBJ2-1	13	-	TGTGCCAGCAGCCCCAATTCCTACAATGAGCAGTTCTTC	CASSPNSYNEQFF
TRBV15	-	TRBJ2-1	11	-	TGTGCCACCAGCTCCCTCAATGAGCAGTTCTTC	CATSSLNEQFF
TRBV19	-	TRBJ2-3	16	-	TGTGCCAGTGCCCCCTCCCCCGGACAGCACACAGATACGCAGTATTTT	CASAPSPGQHTDTQYF
TRBV6-5	-	TRBJ2-5	15	-	TGTGCCAGCAGTTACTCGCCCGCAGGGCGGGAGACCCAGTACTTC	CASSYSPAGRETQYF
TRBV5-6	TRBD2	TRBJ2-1	15	-	TGTGCCAGCACCTTAGCGGGAGGGGGCTACAATGAGCAGTTCTTC	CASTLAGGGYNEQFF
TRBV7-7	-	TRBJ1-1	13	-	TGTGCTAGCAGCTTAGGAAGAGGCTCTGAAGCTTTCTTT	CASSLGRGSEAFF
TRBV14	-	TRBJ2-3	11	-	TGTGCCAGCAGCCAAGTAGATACGCAGTATTTT	CASSQVDTQYF
TRBV11-2	TRBD1	TRBJ2-1	15	-	TGTGCCAGCAGCTCACCGGGACAGTTAAACAATGAGCAGTTCTTC	CASSSPGQLNNEQFF
TRBV4-1	-	TRBJ1-4	16	-	TGCGCCAGCAGCCAAGGGACCACTGCGTCTAATGAAAAACTGTTTTTT	CASSQGTTASNEKLFF
TRBV2	-	TRBJ2-5	16	-	TGTGCCAGCACCTGGGGCCAGGGGGGTCTCCAAGAGACCCAGTACTTC	CASTWGQGGLQETQYF
TRBV28	TRBD2	TRBJ2-7	14	-	TGTGCCAGCAGTTGGGGGGGGGAATCCTACGAGCAGTACTTC	CASSWGGESYEQYF
TRBV7-2	-	TRBJ2-1	12	-	TGTGCCAGCAGCCCCTGGATCAATGAGCAGTTCTTC	CASSPWINEQFF
TRBV15	-	TRBJ1-5	12	-	TGTGCCACCAGCAGAGATCGTCAGCCCCAGCATTTT	CATSRDRQPQHF
TRBV5-1	-	TRBJ2-1	15	once	TGCGCCAGCGAGCAAGGGGAAAGCTCCTACAATGAGCAGTTCTTC	CASEQGESSYNEQFF
TRBV2	-	TRBJ2-1	15	-	TGTGCCAGCAGTGACGGCGGGAATCTGGCCCATGAGCAGTTCTTC	CASSDGGNLAHEQFF
TRBV5-1	TRBD1	TRBJ1-2	13	-	TGCGCCAGCAGCACCGGGACAGGGGGAGGCTACACCTTC	CASSTGTGGGYTF
TRBV7-2	TRBD1	TRBJ1-5	17	-	TGTGCCAGCAGCTTATTCGGCAGGGGGCGTCGCAATCAGCCCCAGCATTTT	CASSLFGRGRRNQPQHF
TRBV7-9	-	TRBJ2-2	15	-	TGTGCCAGCAGCCCCGACACCCCGAGTACCGGGGAGCTGTTTTTT	CASSPDTPSTGELFF
TRBV5-6	-	TRBJ2-6	18	-	TGTGCCAGCAGCGTGGGACTCCGGGTGATGAGTGGGGCCAACGTCCTGACTTTC	CASSVGLRVMSGANVLTF
TRBV5-4	TRBD1	TRBJ2-1	16	-	TGTGCCAGCAGCTTGGGGACAGGGCCGGCGGACAATGAGCAGTTCTTC	CASSLGTGPADNEQFF